These 11 T cell receptor beta chains were all obtained from the same sample, sequenced in a study of cytomegalovirus exposure and HLA in healthy donors. Primers included in the PCR were 60 Vbeta and 13 Jbeta primers. Here immunoSEQ multiplex PCR was the method, and the copy in TCRdb shows in-frame clones only, minus some. Of more than 95,000 clones in the sample, over 9.5% were seen once. Sequenced material: PBMCs. Every receptor here comes from a woman aged 18-29 years in good health and CMV-seropositive.

The V and J genes are TRBV6-5 and TRBJ1-5; D is uncertain. This CDR3 is 14 amino acids long. The V and J ends lost 6 bases and 1 base respectively, with 10 bases between them. Germline CDR1 MNHEY, CDR2 SVGAGI. The CDR3 sequence is CASRGGGSNQPQHF. The CDR3 DNA follows: TGTGCCAGCAGGGGAGGAGGCAGCAATCAGCCCCAGCATTTT.

In its sample, this clone was seen a few times. Lacking the conserved final phenylalanine or tryptophan, this CDR3 likely reflects a read error. J is TRBJ1-1 and V is TRBV6-5, with a possible D match to TRBD1 (6 bases). The germline gives CDR1 MNHEY, CDR2 SVGAGI. The CDR3 has 14 residues. V gave up 6 bases and J gave up 8 bases, with 19 bases separating them. For the CDR3, the DNA is TGTGCCAGCAGAACCCCTGGGGGGGCGGAAGAAGCTTTCGTT. Encoded protein: CASRTPGGAEEAFV.

Of note for this clone: Since the CDR3 does not end with the conserved phenylalanine or tryptophan, this likely comes from a read error. The V call is TRBV6-6, the J call TRBJ1-5; D is unclear. V lost 6 bases and J lost 1, with 13 bases in between. CDR1 MNHNY and CDR2 SVGAGI come from the germline V gene (reference sequence). There are 15 residues in the CDR3. CDR3 sequence reads: CASRLNRVSNQPQHV. DNA of the CDR3: TGTGCCAGCAGGTTAAACCGGGTCAGCAATCAGCCCCAGCATGTT.

In this sample, this clone turned up a few times. This chain links TRBV28 with TRBJ1-2; no clear D. Trimming took 3 bases from V and 10 from J, leaving 15 bases between them. This CDR3 is 13 amino acids long. Germline-derived CDR1 and CDR2 are MDHEN and SYDVKM. CDR3 in amino acids: CASSFRQPVNYTF. The CDR3 coding sequence is TGTGCCAGCAGTTTTAGACAACCCGTAAACTACACCTTC.

V usage is TRBV5-1 and J usage is TRBJ2-1; TRBD2 matches at 15 bases. There are 15 residues in the CDR3. Germline assignment: CDR1 SGHRS and CDR2 YFSETQ. Trimming removed 4 bases from V and 8 bases from J; junction bases left unmatched: 4. This chain's CDR3 is CASSTGLAGGYEQFF. The CDR3 region has the DNA TGCGCCAGCAGCACGGGACTAGCGGGAGGCTATGAGCAGTTCTTC.

V is TRBV19 and J is TRBJ2-3; D might be TRBD2 (6 bases). Trimming took 6 bases from V and 0 from J, leaving 16 bases between them. The germline gives CDR1 LNHDA, CDR2 SQIVND (reference sequence). This CDR3 is built from 16 residues. CDR3 coding DNA: TGTGCCAGTAGAGAGATAGCGGAAACTAGCACAGATACGCAGTATTTT. It codes for CASREIAETSTDTQYF.

The gene calls are TRBV28 and TRBJ1-5; possibly TRBD1 for D (6 bases). The V and J ends lost 3 bases and 7 bases respectively, with 13 bases between them. The CDR3 is made up of 14 amino acids. Germline V gene lookup returns CDR1 MDHEN and CDR2 SYDVKM. The CDR3 loop is CASSFGQGTQPQHF. The CDR3 bases are TGTGCCAGCAGTTTCGGGCAGGGGACACAGCCCCAGCATTTT.

The J gene is TRBJ1-2, the V gene TRBV10-1; 10 bases fit TRBD1. The CDR3 has 17 residues. Germline V gene lookup returns CDR1 WNHNN and CDR2 SYGVQD (reference sequence). V dropped 5 bases and J dropped 1; count of bases not matched to a gene: 10. CDR3 sequence reads: CASSPKRTGGFNYGYTF. For the CDR3, the DNA is TGCGCCAGCAGTCCCAAACGGACAGGGGGTTTTAACTATGGCTACACCTTC.

This clone was picked up a small number of times. This chain links TRBV4-2 with TRBJ1-3; D call uncertain. Trimming cost V 0 bases and J 0 bases, with 6 bases left between them. The CDR3 sequence is 15 residues long. Germline V CDR1 and CDR2: LGHNA, YNFKEQ. The CDR3 reads CASSQDKNSGNTIYF. DNA of the CDR3: TGTGCCAGCAGCCAAGATAAAAACTCTGGAAACACCATATATTTT.

This clone was seen only a few times. The rearrangement uses TRBV2 and TRBJ1-4; possibly TRBD1 for D (5 bases). Trimming stripped 3 bases from V and 7 bases from J, with 12 bases between. The CDR3 has 14 amino acids. Germline assignment: CDR1 SNHLY and CDR2 FYNNEI. Written as DNA, the CDR3 is TGTGCCAGCAGTGAGGAGGGACCGGGTGAAAAACTGTTTTTT. It translates to CASSEEGPGEKLFF.

This chain links TRBV12-1 with TRBJ2-1; TRBD1, the table's D call, lacks a check against the DNA. TRBV12-1 is described as a pseudogene. The CDR3 covers 14 residues. This CDR3 reads CASSDRDSYNEQFF. The CDR3 nucleotides are TGTGCCAGCTCGGACAGGGACTCCTACAATGAGCAGTTCTTC.